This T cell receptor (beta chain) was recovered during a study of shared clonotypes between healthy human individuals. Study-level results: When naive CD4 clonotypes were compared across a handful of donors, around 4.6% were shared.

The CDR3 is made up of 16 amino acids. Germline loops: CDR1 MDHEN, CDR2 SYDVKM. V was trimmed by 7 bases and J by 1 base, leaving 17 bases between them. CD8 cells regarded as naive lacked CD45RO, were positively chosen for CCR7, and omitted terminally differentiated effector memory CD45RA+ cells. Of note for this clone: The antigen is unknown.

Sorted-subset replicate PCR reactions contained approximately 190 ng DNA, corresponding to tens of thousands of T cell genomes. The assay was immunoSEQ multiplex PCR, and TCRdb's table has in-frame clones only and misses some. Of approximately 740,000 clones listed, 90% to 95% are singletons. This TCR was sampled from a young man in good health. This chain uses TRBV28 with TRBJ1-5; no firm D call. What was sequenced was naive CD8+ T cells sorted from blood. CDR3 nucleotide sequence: TGTGCCAGCAACCCCCACCTGGGCGAGAGCAATCAGCCCCAGCATTTT. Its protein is CASNPHLGESNQPQHF.